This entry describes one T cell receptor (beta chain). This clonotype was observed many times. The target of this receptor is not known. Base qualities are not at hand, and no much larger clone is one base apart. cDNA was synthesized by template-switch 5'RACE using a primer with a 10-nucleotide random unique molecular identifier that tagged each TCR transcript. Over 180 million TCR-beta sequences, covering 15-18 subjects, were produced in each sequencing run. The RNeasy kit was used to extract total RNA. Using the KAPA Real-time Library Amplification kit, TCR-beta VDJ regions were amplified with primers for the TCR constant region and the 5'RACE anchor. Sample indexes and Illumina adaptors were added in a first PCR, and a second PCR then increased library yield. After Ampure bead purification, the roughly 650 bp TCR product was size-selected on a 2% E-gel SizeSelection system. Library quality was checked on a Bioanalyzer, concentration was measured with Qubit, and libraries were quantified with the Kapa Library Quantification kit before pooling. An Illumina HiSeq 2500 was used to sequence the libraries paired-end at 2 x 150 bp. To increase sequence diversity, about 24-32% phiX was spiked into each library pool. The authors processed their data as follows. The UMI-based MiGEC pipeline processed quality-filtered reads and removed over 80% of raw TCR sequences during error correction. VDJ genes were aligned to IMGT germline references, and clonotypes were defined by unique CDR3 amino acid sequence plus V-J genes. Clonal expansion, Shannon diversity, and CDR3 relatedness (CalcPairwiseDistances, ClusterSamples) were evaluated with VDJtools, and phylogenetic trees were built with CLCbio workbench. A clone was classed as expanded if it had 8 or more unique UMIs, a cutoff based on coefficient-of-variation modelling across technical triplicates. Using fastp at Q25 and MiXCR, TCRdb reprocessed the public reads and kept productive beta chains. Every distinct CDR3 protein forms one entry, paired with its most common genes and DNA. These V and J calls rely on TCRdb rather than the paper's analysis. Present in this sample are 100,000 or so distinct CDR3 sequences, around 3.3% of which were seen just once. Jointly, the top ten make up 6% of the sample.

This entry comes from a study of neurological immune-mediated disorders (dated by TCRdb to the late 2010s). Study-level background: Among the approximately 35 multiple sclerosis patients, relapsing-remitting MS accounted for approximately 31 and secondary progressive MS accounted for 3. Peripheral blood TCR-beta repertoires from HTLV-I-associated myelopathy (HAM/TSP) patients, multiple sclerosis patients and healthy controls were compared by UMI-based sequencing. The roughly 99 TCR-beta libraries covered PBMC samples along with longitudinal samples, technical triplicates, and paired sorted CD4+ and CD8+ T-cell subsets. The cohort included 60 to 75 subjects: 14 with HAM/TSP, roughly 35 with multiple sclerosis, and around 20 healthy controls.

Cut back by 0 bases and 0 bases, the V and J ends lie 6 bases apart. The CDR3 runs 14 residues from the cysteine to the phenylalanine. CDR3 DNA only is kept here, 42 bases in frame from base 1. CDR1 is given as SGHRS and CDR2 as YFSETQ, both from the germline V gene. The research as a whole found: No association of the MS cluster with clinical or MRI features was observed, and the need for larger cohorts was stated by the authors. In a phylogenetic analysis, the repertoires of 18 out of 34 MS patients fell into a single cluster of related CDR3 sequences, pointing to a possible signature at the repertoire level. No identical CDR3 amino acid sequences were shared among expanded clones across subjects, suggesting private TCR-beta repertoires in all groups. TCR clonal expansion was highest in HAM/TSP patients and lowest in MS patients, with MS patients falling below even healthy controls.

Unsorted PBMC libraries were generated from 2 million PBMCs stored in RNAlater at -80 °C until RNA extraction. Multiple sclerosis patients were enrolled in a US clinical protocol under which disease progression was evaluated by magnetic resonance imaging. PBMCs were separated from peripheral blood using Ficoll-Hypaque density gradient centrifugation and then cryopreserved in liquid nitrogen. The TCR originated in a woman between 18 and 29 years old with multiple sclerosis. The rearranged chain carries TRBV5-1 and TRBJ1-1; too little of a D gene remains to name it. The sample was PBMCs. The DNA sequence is TGCGCCAGCAGCTTGGAACATATGAACACTGAAGCTTTCTTT. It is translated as CASSLEHMNTEAFF.